This TCR beta chain comes out of a study of response to subunit inactivated influenza vaccine. Points from the study as a whole: Authors suggested few new T cells are recruited by each seasonal influenza vaccination.

This clonotype was seen only a few times. Its target is unknown. TCRdb re-derived calls from the RT-PCR reads in MiXCR, one entry per CDR3 protein. Counted here are around 480,000 distinct CDR3 sequences, about 15% occurring once; the ten biggest clones make up 3%. This clonotype originated in a man aged 50 to 75 who received an inactivated influenza vaccine. The starting material was CD4+ T cells sorted from PBMCs, obtained approximately 25 months after vaccination.

The CDR3 DNA follows: TGTGCCAGCTCACCACGTTTGACAGGCACAGATACGCAGTATTTT. Translated: CASSPRLTGTDTQYF. The V and J genes are TRBV18 and TRBJ2-3; TRBD1 might be the D (5 bases). Trimming pared 1 base from V and 1 base from J, leaving 9 bases between. Germline V gene lookup returns CDR1 KGHSH and CDR2 LQKENI. The CDR3 covers 15 residues.